This T cell receptor beta chain was captured in a study of T cells in Graves' hyperthyroidism and ophthalmopathy. Study-level results: Expanded thyroid clonotypes (above 0.001) were mostly also found in blood.

Deletions cut 0 bases from V and 4 bases from J, with 18 bases between. Germline CDR1 SGDLS, CDR2 YYNGEE. The CDR3 spans 17 residues. TCR beta CDR3 regions were amplified from RNA. In the first-round RT-PCR of the TCR CDR3, the HTBI primer set was used. Each CDR3 protein is one row after TCRdb ran MiXCR on the multiplex PCR reads. The sample has about 410,000 distinct CDR3 sequences, approximately 14% seen once. This clonotype was found a few times. What it binds is unknown. The TCR was taken from a man between 18 and 35 years old with Graves' ophthalmopathy. The V and J genes are TRBV9 and TRBJ2-3, with D perhaps matching TRBD2 (7 bases). The sequenced sample was blood. DNA for the CDR3: TGTGCCAGCAGCGTAGAGGGGGGTCGGGACTACTCAGATACGCAGTATTTT. It is translated as CASSVEGGRDYSDTQYF.